The 4 T cell receptor beta chains below were found in one sample sequenced in a study of blood T cell repertoires in COVID-19. Generated by immunoSEQ multiplex PCR, the TCRdb table keeps only in-frame clones and is missing some. The sample lists fewer than 250,000 clones, just under 90% occurring once. Material for sequencing was PBMCs or T cells enriched from blood (not recorded which). Receptors originate from a man aged 50-60 years who had been exposed to COVID-19.

The V and J genes are TRBV28 and TRBJ2-5, with TRBD1 matching 9 bases. Germline CDR1 reads MDHEN; CDR2 reads SYDVKM. The CDR3 sequence is 16 residues long. V dropped 3 bases and J dropped 7; count of bases not matched to a gene: 12. CDR3 in DNA: TGTGCCAGCAGTTTTTGGGGGACAGGGTTCGTGGGGACCCAGTACTTC. Encoded protein: CASSFWGTGFVGTQYF.

This clone was observed once. CDR3 DNA: TGTGCCAGTGGGCTAGCGGAAGAGACCCAGTACTTC. This gives the protein CASGLAEETQYF. The genes are TRBV7-9 and TRBJ2-5, with 7 nucleotides matching TRBD2. Germline V gene lookup returns CDR1 SEHNR and CDR2 FQNEAQ (reference sequence). The junction had 4 bases not matched to a gene; V was cut back by 9 bases and J by 3 bases. There are 12 residues in the CDR3.

This chain uses TRBV19 with TRBJ1-2, with 7 bases identical to TRBD1. CDR1 and CDR2 (germline): LNHDA, SQIVND (reference sequence). The CDR3 has 17 amino acids. Trimming removed 7 bases from V and 7 bases from J; junction bases left unmatched: 21. As DNA, the CDR3 is TGTGCCAGTACCTCAGGGAGACAGGGATTGTCGATCCGTGGCTACACCTTC. This gives the protein CASTSGRQGLSIRGYTF.

The V call is TRBV25-1, the J call TRBJ2-2; D gene uncertain. This CDR3 has 13 residues. Germline assignment: CDR1 MGHDK and CDR2 SYGVNS. Trimming took 1 base from V and 5 from J, leaving 5 bases between them. Here the CDR3 DNA reads TGTGCCAGCAGTGAATCTTATACCGGGGAGCTGTTTTTT. Translation gives CASSESYTGELFF.